This note documents a single T cell receptor (beta chain) sequence. Its antigen is unknown. The CDR3 has 13 residues. V was pared by 6 bases and J by 10 bases, with 16 bases between. This entry belongs to a study of post-analysis software for immune sequencing data. Study findings and constraints: Five or six TRBV segments were more frequent in patients than controls; TRBV5-6, TRBV5-1 and TRBV20-1 belonged to this group.

Included in the TCR beta cDNA libraries were unique molecular identifiers. TCRdb reprocessed the PCR reads with MiXCR, giving one entry per CDR3 protein. This sample carries fewer than 850,000 distinct CDR3 sequences, 35% to 55% of them seen once, and the ten largest clones take 4.9%. The TCR was taken from a girl under 18 with multiple sclerosis. The rearrangement joins TRBV12-3 or TRBV12-4 to TRBJ2-1, with D unclear. Source material: blood. This chain's CDR3 is CASRPGGAGEQFF. DNA for the CDR3: TGTGCCAGCAGGCCCGGTGGAGCCGGGGAGCAGTTCTTC.